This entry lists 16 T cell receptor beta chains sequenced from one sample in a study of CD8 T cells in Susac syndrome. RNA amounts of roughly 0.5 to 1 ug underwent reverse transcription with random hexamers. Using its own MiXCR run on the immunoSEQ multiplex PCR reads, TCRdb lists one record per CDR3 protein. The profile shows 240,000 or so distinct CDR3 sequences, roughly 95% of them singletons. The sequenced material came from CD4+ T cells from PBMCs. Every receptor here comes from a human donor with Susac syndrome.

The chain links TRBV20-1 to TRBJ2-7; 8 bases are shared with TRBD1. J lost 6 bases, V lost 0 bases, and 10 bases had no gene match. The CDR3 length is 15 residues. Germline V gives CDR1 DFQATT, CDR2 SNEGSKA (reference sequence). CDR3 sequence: CSARDLRTGTFEQYF. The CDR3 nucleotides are TGCAGTGCTAGAGATCTAAGGACAGGGACTTTCGAGCAGTACTTC.

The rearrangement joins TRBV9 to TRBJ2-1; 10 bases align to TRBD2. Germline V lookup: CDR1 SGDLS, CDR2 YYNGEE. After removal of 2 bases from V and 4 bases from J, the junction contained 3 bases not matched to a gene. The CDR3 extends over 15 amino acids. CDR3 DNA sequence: TGTGCCAGCAGCGTTTTGGGACTAGCGTACAATGAGCAGTTCTTC. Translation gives CASSVLGLAYNEQFF.

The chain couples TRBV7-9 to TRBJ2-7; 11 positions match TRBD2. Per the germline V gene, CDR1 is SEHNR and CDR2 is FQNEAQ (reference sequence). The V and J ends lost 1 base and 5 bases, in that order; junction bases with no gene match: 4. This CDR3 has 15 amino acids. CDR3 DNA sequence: TGTGCCAGCAGCTTAGTACTAGCGGGAGATAACGAGCAGTACTTC. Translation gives CASSLVLAGDNEQYF.

In nucleotides, the CDR3 is TGTGCCTGGAGCCGCGAGACCCAGTACTTC. Its protein product is CAWSRETQYF. This chain joins TRBV30 and TRBJ2-5; no reliable D call. CDR3 length: 10 amino acids. Germline assignment: CDR1 GTSNPN and CDR2 SVGIG (reference sequence). Trimming stripped 3 bases from V and 5 bases from J, with 4 bases between.

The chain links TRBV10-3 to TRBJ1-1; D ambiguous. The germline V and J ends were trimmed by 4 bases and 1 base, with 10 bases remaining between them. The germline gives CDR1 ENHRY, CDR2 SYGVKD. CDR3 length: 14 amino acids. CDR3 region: CAISGSSKNTEAFF. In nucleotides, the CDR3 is TGTGCCATCAGTGGATCGTCGAAGAACACTGAAGCTTTCTTT.

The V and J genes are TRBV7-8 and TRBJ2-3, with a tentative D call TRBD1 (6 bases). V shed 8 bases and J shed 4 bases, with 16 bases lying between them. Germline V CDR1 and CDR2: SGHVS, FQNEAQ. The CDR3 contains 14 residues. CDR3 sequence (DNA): TGTGCCAGCCAATGGGCAGGGGCTTCAGATACGCAGTATTTT. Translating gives CASQWAGASDTQYF.

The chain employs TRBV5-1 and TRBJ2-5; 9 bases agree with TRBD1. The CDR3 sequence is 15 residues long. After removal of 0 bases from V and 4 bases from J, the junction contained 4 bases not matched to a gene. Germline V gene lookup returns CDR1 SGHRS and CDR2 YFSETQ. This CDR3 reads CASSLGTGARETQYF. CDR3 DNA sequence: TGCGCCAGCAGCTTGGGGACAGGGGCGAGAGAGACCCAGTACTTC.

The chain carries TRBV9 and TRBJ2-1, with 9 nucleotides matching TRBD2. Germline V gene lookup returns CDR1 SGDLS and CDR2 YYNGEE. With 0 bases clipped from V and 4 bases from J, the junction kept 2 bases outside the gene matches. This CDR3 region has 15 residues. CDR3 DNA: TGTGCCAGCAGCGTAGAGCTAGCGGGGTACAATGAGCAGTTCTTC. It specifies CASSVELAGYNEQFF.

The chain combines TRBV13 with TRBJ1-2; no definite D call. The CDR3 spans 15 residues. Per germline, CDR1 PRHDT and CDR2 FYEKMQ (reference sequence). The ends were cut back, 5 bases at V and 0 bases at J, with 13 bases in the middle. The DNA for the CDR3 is TGTGCCAGCAGCCGCGGACCGGCAGCTAACTATGGCTACACCTTC. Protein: CASSRGPAANYGYTF.

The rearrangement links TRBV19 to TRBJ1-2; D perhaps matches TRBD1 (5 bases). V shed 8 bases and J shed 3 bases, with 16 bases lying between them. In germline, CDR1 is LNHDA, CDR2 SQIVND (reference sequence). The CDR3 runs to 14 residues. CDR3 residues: CASLTAQGDYGYTF. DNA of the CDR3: TGTGCCAGTCTTACGGCTCAGGGCGACTATGGCTACACCTTC.

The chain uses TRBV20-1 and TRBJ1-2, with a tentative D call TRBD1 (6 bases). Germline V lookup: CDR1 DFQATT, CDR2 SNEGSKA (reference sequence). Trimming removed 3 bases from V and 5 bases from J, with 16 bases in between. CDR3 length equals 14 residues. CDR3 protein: CSASPRGAIYGYTF. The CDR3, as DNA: TGCAGTGCTAGCCCGCGGGGGGCAATATATGGCTACACCTTC.

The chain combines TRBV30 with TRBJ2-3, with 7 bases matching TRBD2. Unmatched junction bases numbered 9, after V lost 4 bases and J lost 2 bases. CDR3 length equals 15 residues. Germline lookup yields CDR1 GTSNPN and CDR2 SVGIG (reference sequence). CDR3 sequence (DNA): TGTGCCTGGACCCAAACGGGAGGACTCACAGATACGCAGTATTTT. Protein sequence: CAWTQTGGLTDTQYF.

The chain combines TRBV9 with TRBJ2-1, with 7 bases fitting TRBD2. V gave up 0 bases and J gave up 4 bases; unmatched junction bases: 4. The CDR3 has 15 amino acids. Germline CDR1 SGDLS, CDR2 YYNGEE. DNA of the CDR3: TGTGCCAGCAGCGTAGATGAGCGGGATTACAATGAGCAGTTCTTC. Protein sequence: CASSVDERDYNEQFF. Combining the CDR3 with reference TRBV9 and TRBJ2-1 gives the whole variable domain DSGVTQTPKHLITATGQRVTLRCSPRSGDLSVYWYQQSLDQGLQFLIQYYNGEERAKGNILERFSAQQFPDLHSELNLSSLELGDSALYFCASSVDERDYNEQFFGPGTRLTVL.

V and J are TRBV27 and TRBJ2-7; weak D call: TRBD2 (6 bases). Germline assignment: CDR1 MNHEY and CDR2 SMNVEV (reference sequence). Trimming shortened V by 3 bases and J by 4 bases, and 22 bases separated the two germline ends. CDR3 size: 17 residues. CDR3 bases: TGTGCCAGCAGTTTGAGGGACTTTAGCGGAGACTCGTACGAGCAGTACTTC. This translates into CASSLRDFSGDSYEQYF.

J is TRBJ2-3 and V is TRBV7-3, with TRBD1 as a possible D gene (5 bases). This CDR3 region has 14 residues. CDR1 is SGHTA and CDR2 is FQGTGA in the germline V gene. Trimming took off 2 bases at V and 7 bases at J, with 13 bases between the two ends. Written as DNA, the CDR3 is TGTGCCAGCAGCTTATTTCCAGGGCGAAATACGCAGTATTTT. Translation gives CASSLFPGRNTQYF.

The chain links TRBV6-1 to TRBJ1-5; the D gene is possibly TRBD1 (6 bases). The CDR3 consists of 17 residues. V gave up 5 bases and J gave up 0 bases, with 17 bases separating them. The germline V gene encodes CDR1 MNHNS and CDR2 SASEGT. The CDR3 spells CASSTPAGQYSNQPQHF. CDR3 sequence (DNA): TGTGCCAGCAGTACCCCGGCGGGACAATATAGCAATCAGCCCCAGCATTTT.